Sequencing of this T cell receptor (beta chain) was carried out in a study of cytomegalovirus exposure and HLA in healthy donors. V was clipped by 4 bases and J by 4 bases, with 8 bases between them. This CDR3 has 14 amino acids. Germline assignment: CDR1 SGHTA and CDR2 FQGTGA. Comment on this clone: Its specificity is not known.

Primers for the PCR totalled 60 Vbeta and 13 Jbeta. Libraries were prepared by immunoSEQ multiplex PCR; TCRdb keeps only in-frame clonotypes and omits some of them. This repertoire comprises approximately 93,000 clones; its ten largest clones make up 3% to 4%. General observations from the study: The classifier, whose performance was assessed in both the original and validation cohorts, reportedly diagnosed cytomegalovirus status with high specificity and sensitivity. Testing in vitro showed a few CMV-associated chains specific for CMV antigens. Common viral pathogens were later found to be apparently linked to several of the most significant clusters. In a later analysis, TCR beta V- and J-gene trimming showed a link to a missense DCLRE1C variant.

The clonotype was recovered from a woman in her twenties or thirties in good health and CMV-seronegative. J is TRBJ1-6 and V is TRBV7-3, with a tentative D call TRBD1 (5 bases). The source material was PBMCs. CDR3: CASSSGGYNSPLHF. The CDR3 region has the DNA TGTGCCAGCAGCTCGGGGGGATATAATTCACCCCTCCACTTT.